A single sample is the source of the 3 T cell receptor beta chains below, sequenced in a study of blood T cell repertoires in COVID-19. Clones were read by immunoSEQ multiplex PCR, and TCRdb kept only the in-frame ones, dropping some. The sample includes 200,000 to 250,000 clones, around 84% of them seen just once. Sequencing was carried out using peripheral blood. All receptors derive from a woman at least 80 years old with active or convalescent COVID-19.

The gene calls are TRBV7-2 and TRBJ2-1; TRBD2 aligns across 15 bases. This CDR3 has 16 amino acids. Germline CDR1 reads SGHTA; CDR2 reads FQGNSA. The junction had 9 bases not matched to a gene; V was cut back by 5 bases and J by 10 bases. CDR3: CASSGRTSGRAGEQFF. For the CDR3, the DNA is TGTGCCAGCAGCGGAAGGACTAGCGGGAGGGCCGGGGAGCAGTTCTTC.

CDR3 sequence: CATVDSFYGYTF. The DNA for the CDR3 is TGTGCCACCGTAGACAGCTTCTATGGCTACACCTTC. The chain couples TRBV6-5 to TRBJ1-2; D may be TRBD1 (5 bases). The germline V and J ends were trimmed by 10 bases and 4 bases, with 13 bases remaining between them. The CDR3 runs 12 residues. Looked up from germline, CDR1 is MNHEY and CDR2 is SVGAGI.

In DNA, the CDR3 is TGTGCCAGCAGCTTAGATCGGGACACCGTAGGCACCATATATTTT. It translates to CASSLDRDTVGTIYF. The chain uses TRBV11-3 and TRBJ1-3, with a weak D call TRBD1 (6 bases). Germline loops: CDR1 SGHNT, CDR2 YENEEA. V shed 0 bases and J shed 9 bases, with 15 bases lying between them. The CDR3 covers 15 residues.